This T cell receptor beta chain was captured by sequencing in a study of T cells after yellow fever vaccination. The study, taken as a whole, reports: Reappearance after the booster was seen for most primary-vaccination clones, at 96% CD4 and less than 90% CD8. Sorted repertoires could include abundant contaminating clonotypes from bulk cells.

Via MiXCR, TCRdb re-called the 5' RACE reads, giving one row per CDR3 protein. This table holds hundreds of thousands of distinct CDR3 sequences, roughly a fifth found once. With respect to this clonotype: Its antigen is currently unknown.

The CDR3 consists of 13 residues. CDR1 and CDR2 from the germline V gene are LGHNT and FRNRAP. V shed 2 bases and J shed 1 base, with 5 bases lying between them. The starting material was PBMCs, obtained less than 25 days after the first yellow fever vaccination. The source of this sequence is a man aged 18 to 29 who received the YFV17D yellow fever vaccine. This chain uses TRBV12-5 with TRBJ1-1; D is unclear. Here the CDR3 reads CASGLNWNTEAFF. The CDR3 nucleotides are TGTGCTAGTGGTTTGAACTGGAACACTGAAGCTTTCTTT.